Listed below are T cell receptor beta chains from one sample, sequenced in a study of response to subunit inactivated influenza vaccine. One entry per CDR3 protein, called by TCRdb with MiXCR from the RT-PCR reads. This sample has around 200,000 distinct CDR3 sequences; 9.2% occur once, and the top ten carry roughly 11%. Source: non-naive T cells sorted from PBMCs, taken on the day of vaccination. These receptor sequences come from a man aged 50-59 years who received an inactivated influenza vaccine. Both conserved end residues are part of each CDR3. The order of the fields is D gene, V gene, clone size, J gene, CDR3 protein, CDR3 DNA. D genes are given only for firm matches. Expanded clones get a size class; other rows say once, few or many, or leave the size out.

D gene: NA; V gene: TRBV5-1; clone size: few; J gene: TRBJ1-1; CDR3 protein: CASSLKGEKGTEAFF; CDR3 DNA: TGCGCCAGCAGCTTGAAGGGAGAGAAGGGGACTGAAGCTTTCTTT
D gene: NA; V gene: TRBV7-9; clone size: many; J gene: TRBJ2-5; CDR3 protein: CASSSGGETQYF; CDR3 DNA: TGTGCCAGCAGCTCGGGCGGAGAGACCCAGTACTTC
D gene: TRBD2; V gene: TRBV7-8; clone size: many; J gene: TRBJ2-1; CDR3 protein: CASSPGGLAGVEQFF; CDR3 DNA: TGTGCCAGCAGCCCGGGGGGACTAGCGGGAGTTGAGCAGTTCTTC
D gene: NA; V gene: TRBV20-1; clone size: NA; J gene: TRBJ2-5; CDR3 protein: CSADKVGTQYF; CDR3 DNA: TGCAGTGCTGACAAAGTCGGGACCCAGTACTTC
D gene: TRBD2; V gene: TRBV18; clone size: few; J gene: TRBJ2-1; CDR3 protein: CASSPRLVPGLANEQFF; CDR3 DNA: TGTGCCAGCTCACCACGTCTAGTGCCGGGACTAGCCAATGAGCAGTTCTTC
D gene: TRBD2; V gene: TRBV5-1; clone size: many; J gene: TRBJ2-3; CDR3 protein: CASSFGASGGYTDTQYF; CDR3 DNA: TGCGCCAGCAGCTTCGGGGCTAGCGGGGGCTACACAGATACGCAGTATTTT
D gene: TRBD2; V gene: TRBV28; clone size: few; J gene: TRBJ2-5; CDR3 protein: CASSLGRGSLQTQYF; CDR3 DNA: TGTGCCAGCAGTTTAGGGCGCGGGAGTCTGCAGACCCAGTACTTC
D gene: NA; V gene: TRBV3-1; clone size: few; J gene: TRBJ2-7; CDR3 protein: CASSRQDQTYEQYF; CDR3 DNA: TGTGCCAGCAGCAGACAGGACCAAACCTACGAGCAGTACTTC
D gene: NA; V gene: TRBV20-1; clone size: NA; J gene: TRBJ1-2; CDR3 protein: CSASPGQWSGYTF; CDR3 DNA: TGCAGTGCTAGCCCCGGACAGTGGAGTGGCTACACCTTC
D gene: NA; V gene: TRBV20-1; clone size: NA; J gene: TRBJ2-3; CDR3 protein: CSARDSGSTDTQYF; CDR3 DNA: TGCAGTGCTAGGGACAGCGGGAGCACAGATACGCAGTATTTT
D gene: NA; V gene: TRBV6-2/TRBV6-3; clone size: once; J gene: TRBJ2-5; CDR3 protein: CASSYSFKSGPVETQYF; CDR3 DNA: TGTGCCAGCAGTTACTCCTTCAAAAGCGGGCCAGTGGAGACCCAGTACTTC
D gene: NA; V gene: TRBV12-3/TRBV12-4; clone size: few; J gene: TRBJ2-3; CDR3 protein: CASSFKRGDTQYF; CDR3 DNA: TGTGCCAGCAGTTTTAAGAGGGGAGATACGCAGTATTTT
D gene: NA; V gene: TRBV6-2/TRBV6-3; clone size: few; J gene: TRBJ1-1; CDR3 protein: CASSYLQSAEAFF; CDR3 DNA: TGTGCCAGCAGTTACCTACAGAGCGCTGAAGCTTTCTTT
D gene: NA; V gene: TRBV20-1; clone size: NA; J gene: TRBJ1-6; CDR3 protein: CSASSGTSINSPLHF; CDR3 DNA: TGCAGTGCTAGCTCCGGGACATCTATAAATTCACCCCTCCACTTT
D gene: NA; V gene: TRBV28; clone size: many; J gene: TRBJ2-7; CDR3 protein: CASSFLTDYEQYF; CDR3 DNA: TGTGCCAGCAGTTTCCTCACAGATTACGAGCAGTACTTC
D gene: TRBD2; V gene: TRBV20-1; clone size: few; J gene: TRBJ2-5; CDR3 protein: CSAHIAGDRETQYF; CDR3 DNA: TGCAGTGCTCATATCGCGGGGGATAGGGAGACCCAGTACTTC
D gene: TRBD1; V gene: TRBV9; clone size: NA; J gene: TRBJ2-3; CDR3 protein: CASSAGQGSTDTQYF; CDR3 DNA: TGTGCCAGCAGCGCGGGACAGGGAAGCACAGATACGCAGTATTTT
D gene: NA; V gene: TRBV7-9; clone size: few; J gene: TRBJ2-2; CDR3 protein: CASSLDGPSTGELFF; CDR3 DNA: TGTGCCAGCAGCTTAGATGGTCCTTCCACCGGGGAGCTGTTTTTT
D gene: TRBD1; V gene: TRBV23-1; clone size: few; J gene: TRBJ2-2; CDR3 protein: CASRTGGPPGELFF; CDR3 DNA: TGCGCCAGCAGGACAGGGGGCCCCCCCGGGGAGCTGTTTTTT
D gene: NA; V gene: TRBV4-2; clone size: NA; J gene: TRBJ1-3; CDR3 protein: CASSQALLSGNTIYF; CDR3 DNA: TGTGCCAGCAGCCAAGCCCTACTGTCAGGAAACACCATATATTTT
D gene: NA; V gene: TRBV20-1; clone size: many; J gene: TRBJ2-7; CDR3 protein: CSARDTSGLNTYEQYF; CDR3 DNA: TGCAGTGCTCGGGATACCTCGGGACTGAACACCTACGAGCAGTACTTC
D gene: NA; V gene: TRBV6-4; clone size: few; J gene: TRBJ2-7; CDR3 protein: CASSALRGPGRGRILYEQYF; CDR3 DNA: TGTGCCAGCAGTGCGCTTCGGGGTCCTGGCCGGGGCCGTATCCTCTACGAGCAGTACTTC
D gene: NA; V gene: TRBV11-2; clone size: few; J gene: TRBJ1-5; CDR3 protein: CASSLGDSGGNQPQHF; CDR3 DNA: TGTGCCAGCAGCTTAGGGGACTCCGGGGGGAATCAGCCCCAGCATTTT
D gene: NA; V gene: TRBV9; clone size: many; J gene: TRBJ2-3; CDR3 protein: CASSVGGGSTDTQYF; CDR3 DNA: TGTGCCAGCAGCGTAGGAGGGGGGAGCACAGATACGCAGTATTTT
D gene: TRBD1; V gene: TRBV12-3/TRBV12-4; clone size: NA; J gene: TRBJ2-1; CDR3 protein: CASRPTGGKMGNEQFF; CDR3 DNA: TGTGCCAGCAGACCCACAGGGGGCAAAATGGGCAATGAGCAGTTCTTC
D gene: NA; V gene: TRBV6-2/TRBV6-3; clone size: NA; J gene: TRBJ2-7; CDR3 protein: CASSYVDYEQYF; CDR3 DNA: TGTGCCAGCAGTTACGTCGACTACGAGCAGTACTTC
D gene: NA; V gene: TRBV28; clone size: NA; J gene: TRBJ2-5; CDR3 protein: CASSPLGQEETQYF; CDR3 DNA: TGTGCCAGCTCCCCTTTGGGGCAAGAAGAGACCCAGTACTTC
D gene: NA; V gene: TRBV12-3/TRBV12-4; clone size: many; J gene: TRBJ2-2; CDR3 protein: CASSTRKGNTGELFF; CDR3 DNA: TGTGCCAGCAGCACCCGGAAGGGGAACACCGGGGAGCTGTTTTTT
D gene: NA; V gene: TRBV11-3; clone size: few; J gene: TRBJ2-2; CDR3 protein: CASSGFRTGELFF; CDR3 DNA: TGTGCCAGCAGCGGATTTCGTACCGGGGAGCTGTTTTTT